A single sample is the source of the 16 T cell receptor beta chains below, sequenced in a study of long-term antiretroviral therapy in people with HIV. The authors ran the immunoSEQ assay, v3.0, at survey level. Profiling relied on immunoSEQ multiplex PCR, and the TCRdb table lists in-frame clones only, not all of them. The sample holds around 26,000 clones, 79% seen once. Here the sequenced sample was unsorted PBMCs, taken 1.2 years after starting antiretroviral therapy. The receptor source for this set is a woman aged 40 to 50 with HIV.

The chain couples TRBV6-1 to TRBJ1-1; maybe TRBD1 (5 bases). Trimming removed 5 bases from V and 7 bases from J, with 11 bases in between. Germline lookup yields CDR1 MNHNS and CDR2 SASEGT. The CDR3 has 12 amino acids. The CDR3, as DNA: TGTGCCAGCAGTCTCCAGGGAATTGAAGCTTTCTTT. Residues: CASSLQGIEAFF.

The V gene is TRBV9, the J gene TRBJ2-5; unclear D gene. Per the germline V gene, CDR1 is SGDLS and CDR2 is YYNGEE. V lost 4 bases and J lost 4, with 20 bases in between. CDR3 length: 16 residues. The CDR3, as DNA: TGTGCCAGCAGCCCCCATGCTTCTGGGCAGTTAGAGACCCAGTACTTC. It specifies CASSPHASGQLETQYF.

This clone came up a few times. This chain joins TRBV6-5 and TRBJ1-2; D unclear. The germline V and J ends were trimmed by 6 bases and 4 bases, with 18 bases remaining between them. This CDR3 is built from 15 residues. Germline values: CDR1 MNHEY, CDR2 SVGAGI. The CDR3 region has the DNA TGTGCCAGCAGATGGGGTCAAGTGACCGGCTATGGCTACACCTTC. Amino acid sequence: CASRWGQVTGYGYTF.

The chain recombines TRBV5-1 with TRBJ1-1; a possible D gene is TRBD1 (6 bases). The V and J ends lost 2 bases and 3 bases respectively, with 20 bases between them. The CDR3 consists of 17 residues. Germline lookup yields CDR1 SGHRS and CDR2 YFSETQ. The DNA of the CDR3 is TGCGCCAGCAGCTTAGATAAGGGGGGCGGGTGGGACACTGAAGCTTTCTTT. Translated, it gives CASSLDKGGGWDTEAFF. Using reference TRBV5-1 and TRBJ1-1 for the parts outside the CDR3, the full variable domain is KAGVTQTPRYLIKTRGQQVTLSCSPISGHRSVSWYQQTPGQGLQFLFEYFSETQRNKGNFPGRFSGRQFSNSRSEMNVSTLELGDSALYLCASSLDKGGGWDTEAFFGQGTRLTVV.

The chain carries TRBV30 and TRBJ2-2, with 8 bases aligning to TRBD1. This CDR3 spans 14 amino acids. CDR1 and CDR2 from the germline V gene are GTSNPN and SVGIG (reference sequence). V was clipped by 4 bases and J by 3 bases; unmatched bases: 4. The DNA for the CDR3 is TGTGCCTGGACCGACAGGGGATACACCGGGGAGCTGTTTTTT. Translation: CAWTDRGYTGELFF.

The chain uses TRBV6-5 and TRBJ2-1; a possible D gene is TRBD2 (7 bases). CDR1 MNHEY and CDR2 SVGAGI come from the germline V gene. V was cut by 7 bases and J by 1 base, with 11 bases left in between. CDR3 length equals 14 residues. CDR3 DNA sequence: TGTGCCAGCACGAAGGGGGGGTCCTACAATGAGCAGTTCTTC. It specifies CASTKGGSYNEQFF.

This chain connects TRBV12-2 to TRBJ1-2. TRBV12-2 is noted as a pseudogene. The CDR3 covers 16 residues. The DNA of the CDR3 is TGTGCAAGTCCCCTCACTGGAGACGGACTGTCCTATGGCTACACCTTC. Protein sequence: CASPLTGDGLSYGYTF.

The chain has TRBV2 and TRBJ2-2, with TRBD1 identical over 10 bases. Trimming removed 6 bases from V and 6 bases from J; junction bases left unmatched: 7. The V gene's germline CDR1 is SNHLY and CDR2 FYNNEI. The CDR3 covers 15 residues. CDR3 in amino acids: CASSATGGAAGELFF. CDR3 nucleotides: TGTGCCAGCAGCGCGACAGGGGGCGCGGCCGGGGAGCTGTTTTTT.

This clone was detected only a few times. V gene TRBV6-5 combines with J gene TRBJ1-2; D call uncertain. From germline, CDR1 is MNHEY and CDR2 SVGAGI. This CDR3 region has 14 residues. Trimming took off 2 bases at V and 3 bases at J, with 10 bases between the two ends. For the CDR3, the DNA is TGTGCCAGCAGTTACCTTTTGGGAGACTATGGCTACACCTTC. Residues: CASSYLLGDYGYTF.

Only one count was recorded for this clone. The chain couples TRBV5-1 to TRBJ2-3, with D unresolved. The CDR3 contains 14 residues. Trimming shortened V by 0 bases and J by 0 bases, and 5 bases separated the two germline ends. CDR1 and CDR2 (germline): SGHRS, YFSETQ. The DNA of the CDR3 is TGCGCCAGCAGCTTGGGGTCTAGCACAGATACGCAGTATTTT. Protein sequence: CASSLGSSTDTQYF.

The sample holds a few counts of this clone. The genes are TRBV6-5 and TRBJ1-5; TRBD1 matches at 8 bases. Germline values: CDR1 MNHEY, CDR2 SVGAGI. Losses at the gene ends were 5 bases for V and 5 bases for J; bases not matched to a gene: 8. The length of the CDR3 is 15 residues. This CDR3 is CASSPRTGHDQPQHF. The CDR3 DNA follows: TGTGCCAGCAGTCCAAGGACAGGGCACGATCAGCCCCAGCATTTT.

This clone appeared once. CDR3 nucleotides: TGCAGCGTTGGCCTGGCGGGGGGGCTCTCCCATGAGCAGTTCTTC. Translation gives CSVGLAGGLSHEQFF. The rearrangement joins TRBV29-1 to TRBJ2-1; TRBD2 agrees at 9 bases. Trimming removed 4 bases from V and 8 bases from J; junction bases left unmatched: 12. From germline, CDR1 is SQVTM and CDR2 ANQGSEA. The CDR3 sequence is 15 residues long.

The V and J genes are TRBV7-9 and TRBJ2-7; weak D call: TRBD1 (6 bases). Trimming took 1 base from V and 5 from J, leaving 6 bases between them. The CDR3 is 12 residues long. The germline V gene encodes CDR1 SEHNR and CDR2 FQNEAQ (reference sequence). CDR3 bases: TGTGCCAGCAGCTTAGGGGGGCACGAGCAGTACTTC. This gives the protein CASSLGGHEQYF.

This chain connects TRBV19 to TRBJ1-1; possible D gene TRBD1, 6 bases. V was trimmed by 5 bases and J by 10 bases, leaving 20 bases between them. The CDR3 totals 14 residues. CDR1 and CDR2 from the germline V gene are LNHDA and SQIVND (reference sequence). Here the CDR3 reads CASSEGTPPRPAFF. The CDR3 DNA is TGTGCCAGTAGTGAAGGGACACCTCCACGGCCAGCTTTCTTT.

This rearrangement joins TRBV11-2 to TRBJ2-5; D is tentatively TRBD1 or TRBD2 (5 bases each). This CDR3 has 18 amino acids. Trimming took 5 bases from V and 5 from J, leaving 27 bases between them. Germline lookup yields CDR1 SGHAT and CDR2 FQNNGV. DNA for the CDR3: TGTGCCAGCAGCCCCCTCGGATTAAGTTGGGACCCGGGGGAGACCCAGTACTTC. Translation gives CASSPLGLSWDPGETQYF.

The CDR3 coding sequence is TGTGCCAGCAGTCGGGACGGCGCTGGGCCCCAGCATTTT. Protein product: CASSRDGAGPQHF. The rearrangement joins TRBV2 to TRBJ1-5, with D tentatively TRBD1 (5 bases). CDR1 and CDR2 (germline): SNHLY, FYNNEI. This CDR3 is 13 amino acids long. The germline V and J ends were trimmed by 5 bases and 9 bases, with 14 bases remaining between them. Complete variable domain (other parts from reference TRBV2 and TRBJ1-5): EPEVTQTPSHQVTQMGQEVILRCVPISNHLYFYWYRQILGQKVEFLVSFYNNEISEKSEIFDDQFSVERPDGSNFTLKIRSTKLEDSAMYFCASSRDGAGPQHFGDGTRLSIL.